The T cell receptor beta chain described here comes from a study of blood T cell repertoires in COVID-19. Study details: PBMCs, B-cell-depleted T cells, or T cells provided the cDNA or gDNA that made up the material.

Produced via immunoSEQ multiplex PCR; TCRdb's table is partial and in-frame only. The repertoire has around 190,000 clones, approximately 83% of them found once; the top ten carry about 9.6%. CDR3 length: 15 residues. Trimming left V 5 bases short and J 0 bases short, with 11 bases between. The V gene's germline CDR1 is LNHNV and CDR2 YYDKDF (reference sequence). This rearrangement joins TRBV15 to TRBJ2-1; the D gene is possibly TRBD2 (5 bases). The clonotype comes from a man in his fifties with active or convalescent COVID-19. The specimen was peripheral blood. The chain's CDR3 is CATSERGSSYNEQFF. CDR3 nucleotides: TGTGCCACCAGCGAACGAGGGAGCTCCTACAATGAGCAGTTCTTC.